This paragraph covers one TCR beta chain sequence. V lost 6 bases, J lost 3 bases, and 3 bases stayed unmatched. Germline V gene sequence: CDR1 SNHLY, CDR2 FYNNEI. The CDR3 is 14 residues long. This sample stems from a study of T cell responses to AZD1222 COVID-19 vaccine. Profiling relied on immunoSEQ multiplex PCR, and the TCRdb table lists in-frame clones only, not all of them. Among 80,000 to 95,000 clones listed, approximately 90% were seen once. The specimen comprised peripheral blood, sampled on day 0 of AZD1222 vaccination. This chain joins TRBV2 and TRBJ1-2; TRBD1 matches 11 bases. The receptor was isolated from an adult in good health. CDR3 DNA: TGTGCCAGCAGCCGGGACAGGGGGGACTATGGCTACACCTTC. Translation: CASSRDRGDYGYTF.